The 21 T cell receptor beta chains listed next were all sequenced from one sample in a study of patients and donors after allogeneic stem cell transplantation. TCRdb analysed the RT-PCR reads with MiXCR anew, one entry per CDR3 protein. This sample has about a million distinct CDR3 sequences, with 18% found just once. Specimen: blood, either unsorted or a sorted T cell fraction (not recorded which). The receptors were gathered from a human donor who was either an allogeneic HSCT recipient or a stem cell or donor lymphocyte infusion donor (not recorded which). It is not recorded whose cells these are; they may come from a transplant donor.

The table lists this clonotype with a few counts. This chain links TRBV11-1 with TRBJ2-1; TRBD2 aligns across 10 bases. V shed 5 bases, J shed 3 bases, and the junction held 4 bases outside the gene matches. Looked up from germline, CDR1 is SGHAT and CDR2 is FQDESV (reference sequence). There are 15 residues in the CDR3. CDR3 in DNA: TGTGCCAGCAGCACGAGCGGGGGGGACTACAATGAGCAGTTCTTC. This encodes CASSTSGGDYNEQFF.

DNA for the CDR3: TGTGCCAGCAGCGTAGGGACTCCCGCAGGGGGTCGAGAAAAACTGTTTTTT. This translates into CASSVGTPAGGREKLFF. This chain connects TRBV9 to TRBJ1-4, with 7 bases aligning to TRBD1. The CDR3 covers 17 residues. CDR1 SGDLS and CDR2 YYNGEE come from the germline V gene. V trimming: 0 bases; J trimming: 8 bases; junction bases outside the gene matches: 13. The full variable domain, its missing parts supplied by reference TRBV9 and TRBJ1-4, is DSGVTQTPKHLITATGQRVTLRCSPRSGDLSVYWYQQSLDQGLQFLIQYYNGEERAKGNILERFSAQQFPDLHSELNLSSLELGDSALYFCASSVGTPAGGREKLFFGSGTQLSVL.

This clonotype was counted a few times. The CDR3 protein is CASSKDWTSGRGYNEQFF. The CDR3 nucleotides are TGTGCCAGCAGCAAAGATTGGACTAGCGGGAGGGGGTACAATGAGCAGTTCTTC. This chain joins TRBV21-1 and TRBJ2-1; TRBD2, the D gene given by the table, was not confirmed from the DNA. TRBV21-1 is a recognized pseudogene. CDR3 size: 18 residues.

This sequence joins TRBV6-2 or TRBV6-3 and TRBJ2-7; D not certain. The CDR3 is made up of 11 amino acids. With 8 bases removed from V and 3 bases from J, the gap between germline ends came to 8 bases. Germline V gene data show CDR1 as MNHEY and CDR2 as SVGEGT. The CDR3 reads CASGHYYEQYF. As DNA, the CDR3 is TGTGCCAGCGGGCACTACTACGAGCAGTACTTC.

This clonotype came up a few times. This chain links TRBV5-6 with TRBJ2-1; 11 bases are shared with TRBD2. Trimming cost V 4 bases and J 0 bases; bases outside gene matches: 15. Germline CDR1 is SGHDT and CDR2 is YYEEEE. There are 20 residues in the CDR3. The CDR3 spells CASSHLGGTSGRSSYNEQFF. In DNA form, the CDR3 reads TGTGCCAGCAGCCACCTAGGCGGGACTAGCGGTCGTAGCTCCTACAATGAGCAGTTCTTC. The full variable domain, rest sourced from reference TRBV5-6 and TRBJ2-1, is DAGVTQSPTHLIKTRGQQVTLRCSPKSGHDTVSWYQQALGQGPQFIFQYYEEEERQRGNFPDRFSGHQFPNYSSELNVNALLLGDSALYLCASSHLGGTSGRSSYNEQFFGPGTRLTVL.

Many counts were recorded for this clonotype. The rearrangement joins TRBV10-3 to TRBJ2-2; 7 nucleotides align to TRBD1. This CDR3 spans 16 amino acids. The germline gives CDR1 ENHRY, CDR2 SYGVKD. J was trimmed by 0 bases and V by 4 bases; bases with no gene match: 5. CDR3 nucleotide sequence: TGTGCCATCAGTGGGGTAGGGACAGCGAACACCGGGGAGCTGTTTTTT. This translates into CAISGVGTANTGELFF.

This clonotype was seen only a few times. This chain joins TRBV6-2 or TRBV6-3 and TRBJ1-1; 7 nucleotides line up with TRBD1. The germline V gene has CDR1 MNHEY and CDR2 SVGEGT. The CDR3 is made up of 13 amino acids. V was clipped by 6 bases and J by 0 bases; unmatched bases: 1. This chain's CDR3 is CASRTGVNTEAFF. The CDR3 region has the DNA TGTGCCAGCAGAACAGGGGTGAACACTGAAGCTTTCTTT.

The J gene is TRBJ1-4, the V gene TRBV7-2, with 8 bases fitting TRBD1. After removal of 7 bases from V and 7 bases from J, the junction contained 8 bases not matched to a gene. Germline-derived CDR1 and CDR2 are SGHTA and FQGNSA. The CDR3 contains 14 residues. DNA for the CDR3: TGTGCCAGCACCCAAGGACAGGGACGTGAAAAACTGTTTTTT. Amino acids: CASTQGQGREKLFF.

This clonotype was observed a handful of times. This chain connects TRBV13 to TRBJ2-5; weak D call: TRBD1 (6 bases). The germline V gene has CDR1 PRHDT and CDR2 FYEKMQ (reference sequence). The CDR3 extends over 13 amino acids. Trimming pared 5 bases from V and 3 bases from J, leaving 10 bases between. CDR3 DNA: TGTGCCAGCAGCCGGTGGACAGAAGAGACCCAGTACTTC. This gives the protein CASSRWTEETQYF.

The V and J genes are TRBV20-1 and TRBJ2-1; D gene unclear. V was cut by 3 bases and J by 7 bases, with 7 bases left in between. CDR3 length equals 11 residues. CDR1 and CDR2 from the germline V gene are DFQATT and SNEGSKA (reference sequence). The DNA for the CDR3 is TGCAGTGCTAGCTGGCCGAATGAGCAGTTCTTC. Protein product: CSASWPNEQFF.

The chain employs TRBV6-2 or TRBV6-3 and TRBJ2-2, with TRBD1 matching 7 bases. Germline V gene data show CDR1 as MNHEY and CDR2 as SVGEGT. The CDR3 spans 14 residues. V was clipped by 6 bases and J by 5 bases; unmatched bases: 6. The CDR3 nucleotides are TGTGCCAGCAGAATTACAGGGGTAACCGGGGAGCTGTTTTTT. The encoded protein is CASRITGVTGELFF.

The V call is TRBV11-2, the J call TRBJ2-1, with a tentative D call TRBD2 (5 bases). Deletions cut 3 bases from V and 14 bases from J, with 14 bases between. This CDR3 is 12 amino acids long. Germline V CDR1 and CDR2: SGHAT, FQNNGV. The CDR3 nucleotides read TGTGCCAGCAGCTTGGAGGCCCATCGTGAGTTCTTC. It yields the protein CASSLEAHREFF.

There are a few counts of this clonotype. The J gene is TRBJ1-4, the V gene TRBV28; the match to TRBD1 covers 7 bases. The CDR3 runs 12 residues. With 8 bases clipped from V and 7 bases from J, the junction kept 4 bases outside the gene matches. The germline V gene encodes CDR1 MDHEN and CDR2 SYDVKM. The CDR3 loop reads CASGQAAEKLFF. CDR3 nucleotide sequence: TGTGCCAGCGGACAGGCGGCTGAAAAACTGTTTTTT.

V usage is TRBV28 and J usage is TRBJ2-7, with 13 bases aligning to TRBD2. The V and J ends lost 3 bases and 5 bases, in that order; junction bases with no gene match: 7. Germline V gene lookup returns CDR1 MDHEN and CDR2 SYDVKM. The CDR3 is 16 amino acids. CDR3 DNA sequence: TGTGCCAGCAGTTTCCTTCGACTAGCGGGAGGCAACGAGCAGTACTTC. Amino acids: CASSFLRLAGGNEQYF.

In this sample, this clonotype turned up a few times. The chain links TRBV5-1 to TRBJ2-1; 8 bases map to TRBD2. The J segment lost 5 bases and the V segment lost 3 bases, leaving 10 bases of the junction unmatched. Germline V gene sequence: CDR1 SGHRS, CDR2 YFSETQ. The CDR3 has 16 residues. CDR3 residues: CASSYDPGLGHNEQFF. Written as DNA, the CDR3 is TGCGCCAGCAGCTACGACCCGGGACTAGGTCACAATGAGCAGTTCTTC.

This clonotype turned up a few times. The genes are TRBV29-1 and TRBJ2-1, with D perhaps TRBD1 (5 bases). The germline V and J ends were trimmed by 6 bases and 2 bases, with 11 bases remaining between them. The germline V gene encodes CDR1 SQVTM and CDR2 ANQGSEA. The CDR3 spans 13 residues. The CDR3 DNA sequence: TGCAGCGTATGGGGCGGCACCTACAATGAGCAGTTCTTC. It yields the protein CSVWGGTYNEQFF.

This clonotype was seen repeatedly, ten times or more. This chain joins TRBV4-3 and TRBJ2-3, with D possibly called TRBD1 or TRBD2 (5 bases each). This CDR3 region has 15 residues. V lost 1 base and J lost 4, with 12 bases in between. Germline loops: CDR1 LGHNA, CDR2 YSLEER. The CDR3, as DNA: TGCGCCAGCAGCCAAGTTCTTGGGGGTCCAGATACGCAGTATTTT. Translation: CASSQVLGGPDTQYF.

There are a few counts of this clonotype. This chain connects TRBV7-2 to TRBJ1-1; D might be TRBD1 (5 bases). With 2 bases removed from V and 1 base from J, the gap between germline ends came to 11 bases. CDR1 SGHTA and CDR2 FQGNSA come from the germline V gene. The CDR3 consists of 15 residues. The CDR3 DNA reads TGTGCCAGCAGCTTAAGTCTGGGGACGAACACTGAAGCTTTCTTT. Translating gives CASSLSLGTNTEAFF.

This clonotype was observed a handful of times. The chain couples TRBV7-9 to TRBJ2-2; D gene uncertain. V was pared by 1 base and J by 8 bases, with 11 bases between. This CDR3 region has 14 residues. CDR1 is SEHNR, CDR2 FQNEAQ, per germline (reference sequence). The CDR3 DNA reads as TGTGCCAGCAGCTTAGGTCGACACCCAGGGGAGCTGTTTTTT. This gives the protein CASSLGRHPGELFF.

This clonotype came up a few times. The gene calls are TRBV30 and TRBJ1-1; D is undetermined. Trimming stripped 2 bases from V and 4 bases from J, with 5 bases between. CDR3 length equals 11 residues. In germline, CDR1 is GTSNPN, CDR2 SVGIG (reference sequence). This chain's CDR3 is CAWSSSTEAFF. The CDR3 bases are TGTGCCTGGAGTAGTAGCACTGAAGCTTTCTTT.

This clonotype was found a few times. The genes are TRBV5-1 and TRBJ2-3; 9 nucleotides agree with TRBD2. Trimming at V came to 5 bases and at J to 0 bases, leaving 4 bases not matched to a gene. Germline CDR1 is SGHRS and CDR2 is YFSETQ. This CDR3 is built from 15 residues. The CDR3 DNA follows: TGCGCCAGCAGGAGCGGGGGGACTAGCACAGATACGCAGTATTTT. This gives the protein CASRSGGTSTDTQYF. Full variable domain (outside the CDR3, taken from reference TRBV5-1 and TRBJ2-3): KAGVTQTPRYLIKTRGQQVTLSCSPISGHRSVSWYQQTPGQGLQFLFEYFSETQRNKGNFPGRFSGRQFSNSRSEMNVSTLELGDSALYLCASRSGGTSTDTQYFGPGTRLTVL.